This is a list of T cell receptor beta chains from one sample in a study of long-term antiretroviral therapy in people with HIV. Generated by immunoSEQ multiplex PCR, the TCRdb table keeps only in-frame clones and is missing some. The repertoire holds 20,000 or so clones, with about 82% as singletons. Sequenced material: unsorted PBMCs, taken 0.6 years after starting antiretroviral therapy. The receptors come from a woman between 18 and 29 years old with HIV. The CDR3 runs from the conserved cysteine through the conserved F or W. Fields, in order: clone size, V gene, D gene, J gene, CDR3 protein, CDR3 DNA. The D gene is left open where the match is weak. Clone size is not always given. Where it is, it says once, few, many or a class for expanded clones.

>.|TRBV4-2|TRBD2|TRBJ2-7
CASSPRTSGEWDEQYF
TGTGCCAGCAGCCCTCGGACTAGCGGGGAATGGGATGAGCAGTACTTC
>.|TRBV18|.|TRBJ2-1
CASSPRNEQFF
TGTGCCAGCTCCCCGCGAAATGAGCAGTTCTTC
>.|TRBV9|.|TRBJ1-1
CASSPEGTEAFF
TGTGCCAGCAGCCCAGAGGGCACTGAAGCTTTCTTT
>.|TRBV13|.|TRBJ2-2
CASSPPEPNTGELFF
TGTGCCAGCAGCCCCCCGGAGCCTAACACCGGGGAGCTGTTTTTT
>.|TRBV19|TRBD1|TRBJ1-3
CASSGTAGNTIYF
TGTGCCAGTAGTGGGACAGCTGGAAACACCATATATTTT
>.|TRBV2|.|TRBJ2-6
CASADFAANVLTF
TGTGCCAGCGCGGATTTTGCGGCCAACGTCCTGACTTTC
>.|TRBV28|.|TRBJ1-2
CASSFNPPNYGYTF
TGTGCCAGCAGTTTTAATCCCCCTAACTATGGCTACACCTTC
>.|TRBV11-3|.|TRBJ2-7
CASSLMSGSGYEQYF
TGTGCCAGCAGCTTAATGTCAGGGAGTGGCTACGAGCAGTACTTC
>once|TRBV27|.|TRBJ1-5
CASSFGVDQPQHF
TGTGCCAGCTCGTTCGGGGTTGATCAGCCCCAGCATTTT
>.|TRBV7-3|.|TRBJ1-6
CASSLTGANNSPLHF
TGTGCCAGCAGCTTAACGGGCGCAAATAATTCACCCCTCCACTTT
>.|TRBV7-3|.|TRBJ2-1
CASSHVAATYNEQFF
TGTGCCAGCAGCCATGTGGCAGCAACCTACAATGAGCAGTTCTTC
>.|TRBV5-4|.|TRBJ1-2
CASRTQGTGYTF
TGTGCCAGCAGGACGCAGGGTACTGGCTACACCTTC